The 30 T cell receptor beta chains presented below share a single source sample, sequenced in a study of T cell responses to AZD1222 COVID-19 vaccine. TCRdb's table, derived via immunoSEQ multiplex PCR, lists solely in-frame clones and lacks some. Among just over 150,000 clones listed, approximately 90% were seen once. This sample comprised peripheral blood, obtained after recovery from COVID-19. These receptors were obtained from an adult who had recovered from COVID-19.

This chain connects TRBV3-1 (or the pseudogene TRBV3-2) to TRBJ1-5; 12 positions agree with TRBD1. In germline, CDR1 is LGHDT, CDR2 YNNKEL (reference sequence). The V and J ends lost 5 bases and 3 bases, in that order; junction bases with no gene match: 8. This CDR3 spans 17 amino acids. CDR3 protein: CASSDGDRGHLNQPQHF. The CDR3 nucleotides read TGTGCCAGCAGCGACGGGGACAGGGGGCATCTCAATCAGCCCCAGCATTTT.

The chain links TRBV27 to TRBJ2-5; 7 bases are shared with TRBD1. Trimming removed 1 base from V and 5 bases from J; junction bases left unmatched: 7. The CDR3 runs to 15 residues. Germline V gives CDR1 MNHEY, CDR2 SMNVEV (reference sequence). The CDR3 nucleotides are TGTGCCAGCAGTTTATACGAGGGGGCAAGGGAGACCCAGTACTTC. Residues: CASSLYEGARETQYF.

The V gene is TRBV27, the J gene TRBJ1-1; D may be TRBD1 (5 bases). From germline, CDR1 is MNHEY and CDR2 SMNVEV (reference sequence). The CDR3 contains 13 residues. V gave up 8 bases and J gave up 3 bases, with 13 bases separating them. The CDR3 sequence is CASCSLGHTEAFF. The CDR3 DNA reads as TGTGCCAGCTGCTCCTTGGGGCACACTGAAGCTTTCTTT.

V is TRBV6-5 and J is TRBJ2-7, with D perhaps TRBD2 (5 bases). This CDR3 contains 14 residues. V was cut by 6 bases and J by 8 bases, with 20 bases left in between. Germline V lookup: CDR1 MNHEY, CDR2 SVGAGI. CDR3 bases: TGTGCCAGCAGCCGCAGGATCCCAGCGGATAAGCAGTACTTC. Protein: CASSRRIPADKQYF.

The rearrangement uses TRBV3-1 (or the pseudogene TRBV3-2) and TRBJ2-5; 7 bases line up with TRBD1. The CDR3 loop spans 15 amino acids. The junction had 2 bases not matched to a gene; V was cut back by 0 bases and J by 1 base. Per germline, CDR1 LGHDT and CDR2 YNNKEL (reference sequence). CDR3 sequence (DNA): TGTGCCAGCAGCCAAGATGGGACAGCCCAAGAGACCCAGTACTTC. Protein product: CASSQDGTAQETQYF.

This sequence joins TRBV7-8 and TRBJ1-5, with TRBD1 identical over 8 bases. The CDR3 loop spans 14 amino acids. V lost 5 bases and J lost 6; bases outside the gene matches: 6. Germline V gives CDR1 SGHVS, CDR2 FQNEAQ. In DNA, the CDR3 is TGTGCCAGCAGCCATGACAGGGGCCTTCAGCCCCAGCATTTT. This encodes CASSHDRGLQPQHF.

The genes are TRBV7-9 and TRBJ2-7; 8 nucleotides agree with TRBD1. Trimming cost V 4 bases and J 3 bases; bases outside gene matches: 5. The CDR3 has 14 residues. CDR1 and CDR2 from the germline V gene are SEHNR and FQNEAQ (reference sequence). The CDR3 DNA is TGTGCCAGCAGCTCCCTAGACAGGGGCTACGAGCAGTACTTC. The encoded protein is CASSSLDRGYEQYF.

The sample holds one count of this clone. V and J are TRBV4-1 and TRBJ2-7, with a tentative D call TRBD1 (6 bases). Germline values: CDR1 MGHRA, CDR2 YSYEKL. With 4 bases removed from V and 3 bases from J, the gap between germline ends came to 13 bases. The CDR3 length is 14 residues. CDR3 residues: CASSRGRGGYEQYF. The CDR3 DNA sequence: TGCGCCAGCAGCCGAGGGAGAGGGGGCTACGAGCAGTACTTC.

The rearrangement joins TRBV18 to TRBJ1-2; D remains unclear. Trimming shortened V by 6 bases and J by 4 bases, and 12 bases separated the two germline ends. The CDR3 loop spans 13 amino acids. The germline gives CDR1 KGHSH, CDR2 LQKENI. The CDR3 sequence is CASSPGALYGYTF. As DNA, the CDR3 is TGTGCCAGCTCCCCGGGCGCCCTCTATGGCTACACCTTC.

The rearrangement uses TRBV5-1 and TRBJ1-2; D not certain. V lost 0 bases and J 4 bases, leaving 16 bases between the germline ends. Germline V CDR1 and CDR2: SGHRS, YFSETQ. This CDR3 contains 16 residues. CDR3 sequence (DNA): TGCGCCAGCAGCTTGGAAGGGTCTTTACTCCTCTATGGCTACACCTTC. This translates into CASSLEGSLLLYGYTF. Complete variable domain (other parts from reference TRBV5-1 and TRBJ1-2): KAGVTQTPRYLIKTRGQQVTLSCSPISGHRSVSWYQQTPGQGLQFLFEYFSETQRNKGNFPGRFSGRQFSNSRSEMNVSTLELGDSALYLCASSLEGSLLLYGYTFGSGTRLTVV.

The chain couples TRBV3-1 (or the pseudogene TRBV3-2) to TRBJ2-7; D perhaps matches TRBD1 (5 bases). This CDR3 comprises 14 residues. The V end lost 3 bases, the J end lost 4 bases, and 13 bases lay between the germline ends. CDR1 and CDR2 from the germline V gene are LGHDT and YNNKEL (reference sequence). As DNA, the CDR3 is TGTGCCAGCAGCCAGGGCTACAGGACATACGAGCAGTACTTC. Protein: CASSQGYRTYEQYF.

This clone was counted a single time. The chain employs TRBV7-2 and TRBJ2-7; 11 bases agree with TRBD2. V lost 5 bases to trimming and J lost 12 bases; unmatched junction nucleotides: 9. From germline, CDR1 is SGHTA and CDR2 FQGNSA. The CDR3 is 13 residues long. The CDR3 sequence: CASSAQLAGVGYF. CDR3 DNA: TGTGCCAGCAGCGCCCAACTAGCGGGAGTAGGGTACTTC.

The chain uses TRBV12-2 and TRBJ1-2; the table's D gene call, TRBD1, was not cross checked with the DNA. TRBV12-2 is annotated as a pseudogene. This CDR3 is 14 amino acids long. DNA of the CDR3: TGTGCAAGTCGCTTAGCGACAGGGGGGTATGGCTACACCTTC. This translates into CASRLATGGYGYTF.

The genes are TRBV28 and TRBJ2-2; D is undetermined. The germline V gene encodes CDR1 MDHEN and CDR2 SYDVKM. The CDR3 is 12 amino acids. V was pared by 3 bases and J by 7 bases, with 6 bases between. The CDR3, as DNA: TGTGCCAGCAGTTTTACGGTCGGGGAGCTGTTTTTT. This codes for CASSFTVGELFF.

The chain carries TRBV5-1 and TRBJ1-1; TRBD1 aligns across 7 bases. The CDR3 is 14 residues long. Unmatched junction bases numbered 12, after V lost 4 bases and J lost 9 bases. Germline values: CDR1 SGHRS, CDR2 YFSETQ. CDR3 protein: CASSHSGTDPQAFF. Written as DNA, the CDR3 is TGCGCCAGCAGCCACTCCGGGACAGATCCACAAGCTTTCTTT.

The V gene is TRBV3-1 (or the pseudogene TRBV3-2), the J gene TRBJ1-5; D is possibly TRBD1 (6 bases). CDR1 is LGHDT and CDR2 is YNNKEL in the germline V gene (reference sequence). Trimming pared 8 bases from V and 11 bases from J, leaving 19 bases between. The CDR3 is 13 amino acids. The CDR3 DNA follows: TGTGCCAGCTCATACGAGGGGGGATCGACCCAGCATTTT. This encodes CASSYEGGSTQHF.

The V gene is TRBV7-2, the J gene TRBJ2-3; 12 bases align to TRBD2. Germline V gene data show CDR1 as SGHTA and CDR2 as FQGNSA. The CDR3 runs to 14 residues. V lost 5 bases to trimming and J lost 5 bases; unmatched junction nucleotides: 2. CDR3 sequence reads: CASSPGLAGDTQYF. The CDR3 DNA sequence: TGTGCCAGCAGCCCGGGACTAGCGGGAGATACGCAGTATTTT.

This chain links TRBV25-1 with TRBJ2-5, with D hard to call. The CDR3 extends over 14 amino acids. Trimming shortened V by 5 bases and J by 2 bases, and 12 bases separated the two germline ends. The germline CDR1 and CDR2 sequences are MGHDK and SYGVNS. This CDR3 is CASSPMPVQETQYF. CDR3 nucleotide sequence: TGTGCCAGCAGTCCAATGCCAGTGCAAGAGACCCAGTACTTC.

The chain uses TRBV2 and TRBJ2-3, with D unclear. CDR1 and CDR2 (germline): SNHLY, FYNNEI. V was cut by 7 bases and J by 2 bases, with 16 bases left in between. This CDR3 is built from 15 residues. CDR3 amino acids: CASINRGTLTDTQYF. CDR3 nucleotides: TGTGCCAGCATTAACAGAGGAACACTCACAGATACGCAGTATTTT.

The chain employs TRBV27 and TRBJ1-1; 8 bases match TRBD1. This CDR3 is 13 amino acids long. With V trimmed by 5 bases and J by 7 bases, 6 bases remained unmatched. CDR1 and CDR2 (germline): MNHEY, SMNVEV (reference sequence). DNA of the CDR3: TGTGCCAGCAGTGTCAGGGGGCTAGGTGAAGCTTTCTTT. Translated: CASSVRGLGEAFF.

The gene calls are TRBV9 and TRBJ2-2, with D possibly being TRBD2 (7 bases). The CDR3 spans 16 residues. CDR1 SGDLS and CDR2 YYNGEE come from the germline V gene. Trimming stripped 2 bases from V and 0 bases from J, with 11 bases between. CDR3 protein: CASSVGGPANTGELFF. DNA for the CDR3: TGTGCCAGCAGCGTCGGGGGGCCCGCGAACACCGGGGAGCTGTTTTTT.

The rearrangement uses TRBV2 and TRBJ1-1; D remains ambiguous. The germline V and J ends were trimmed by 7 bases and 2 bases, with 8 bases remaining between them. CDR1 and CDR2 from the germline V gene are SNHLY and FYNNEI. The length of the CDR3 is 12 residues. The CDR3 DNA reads TGTGCCAGCAAAACAGCTAACACTGAAGCTTTCTTT. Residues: CASKTANTEAFF.

The CDR3 loop reads CASSQTTSGSYEQYF. DNA for the CDR3: TGTGCCAGCAGCCAAACGACTAGCGGTTCCTACGAGCAGTACTTC. The V gene is TRBV4-2, the J gene TRBJ2-7, with 9 bases matching TRBD2. This CDR3 is 15 amino acids long. Germline CDR1 LGHNA, CDR2 YNFKEQ. V shed 2 bases and J 1 base; nucleotides not matched to a gene: 3.

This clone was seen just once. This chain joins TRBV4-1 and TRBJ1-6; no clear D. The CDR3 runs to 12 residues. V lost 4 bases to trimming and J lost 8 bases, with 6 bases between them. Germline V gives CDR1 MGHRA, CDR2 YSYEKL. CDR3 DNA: TGCGCCAGCAGCCTCCCTTATTCACCCCTCCACTTT. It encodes CASSLPYSPLHF.

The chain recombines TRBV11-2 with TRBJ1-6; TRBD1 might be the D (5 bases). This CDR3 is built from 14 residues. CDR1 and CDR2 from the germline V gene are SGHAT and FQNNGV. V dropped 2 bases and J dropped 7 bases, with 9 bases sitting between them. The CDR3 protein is CASSLQGWNSPLHF. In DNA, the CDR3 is TGTGCCAGCAGCTTACAGGGTTGGAATTCACCCCTCCACTTT.

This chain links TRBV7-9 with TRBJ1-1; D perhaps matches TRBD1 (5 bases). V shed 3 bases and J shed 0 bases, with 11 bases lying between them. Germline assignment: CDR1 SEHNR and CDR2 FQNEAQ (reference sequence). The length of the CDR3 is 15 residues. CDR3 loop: CASSLTVIMNTEAFF. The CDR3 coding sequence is TGTGCCAGCAGCTTGACAGTTATCATGAACACTGAAGCTTTCTTT.

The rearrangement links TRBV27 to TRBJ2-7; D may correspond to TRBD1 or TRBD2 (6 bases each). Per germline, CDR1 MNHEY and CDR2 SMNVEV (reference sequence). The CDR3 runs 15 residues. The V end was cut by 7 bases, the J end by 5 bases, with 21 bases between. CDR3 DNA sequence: TGTGCCAGCAAACGCGGGGACACAAACGTTAACGAGCAGTACTTC. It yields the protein CASKRGDTNVNEQYF.

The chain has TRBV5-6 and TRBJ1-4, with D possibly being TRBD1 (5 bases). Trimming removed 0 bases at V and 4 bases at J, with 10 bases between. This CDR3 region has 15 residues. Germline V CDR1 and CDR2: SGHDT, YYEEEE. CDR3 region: CASSLERDRNEKLFF. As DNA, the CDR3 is TGTGCCAGCAGCTTGGAGAGGGACCGTAATGAAAAACTGTTTTTT.

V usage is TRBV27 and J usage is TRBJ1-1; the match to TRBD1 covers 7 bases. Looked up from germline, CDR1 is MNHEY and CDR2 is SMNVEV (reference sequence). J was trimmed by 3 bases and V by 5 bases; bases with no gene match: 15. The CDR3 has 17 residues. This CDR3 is CASSPRRGREGDTEAFF. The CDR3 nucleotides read TGTGCCAGCAGTCCCAGGAGGGGGCGAGAGGGGGACACTGAAGCTTTCTTT.

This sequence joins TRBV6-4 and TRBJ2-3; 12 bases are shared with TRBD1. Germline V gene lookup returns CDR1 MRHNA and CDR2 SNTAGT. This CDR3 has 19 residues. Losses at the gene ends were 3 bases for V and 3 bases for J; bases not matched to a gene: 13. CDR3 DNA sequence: TGTGCCAGCAGTGAACTTCCTCCGGGGACAGGGGGCGGAACAGATACGCAGTATTTT. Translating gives CASSELPPGTGGGTDTQYF.